The 29 T cell receptor beta chains below were found in one sample sequenced in a study of prognosis after radiotherapy for stage I lung cancer. Amplification of TCR beta CDR3 from genomic DNA used two-round multiplex PCR. Round-one PCR had primers specific to each TRBV and TRBJ gene. TCRdb fed the multiplex PCR reads into MiXCR, producing one record per CDR3 protein. The sample has 20,000 to 25,000 distinct CDR3 sequences, around 40% seen once. Material: PBMCs, obtained before or after stereotactic body radiation therapy (not recorded which). The receptors were gathered from a donor over 45 with non-small cell lung cancer.

This clonotype was seen a few times. Given a much more abundant clone one base away, this may be a read error. The chain joins TRBV15 to TRBJ2-3; the D gene is possibly TRBD2 (5 bases). Germline values: CDR1 LNHNV, CDR2 YYDKDF (reference sequence). V lost 5 bases and J lost 7, with 28 bases in between. This CDR3 comprises 18 residues. For the CDR3, the DNA is TGTGCCACCAGCGGAGTGGCTGTCGTAGCGAGAGCGGACCATACGCAGTATTTT. Its translation: CATSGVAVVARADHTQYF.

The count of this clonotype is one. This chain uses TRBV7-2 with TRBJ2-1, with TRBD2 matching 11 bases. The CDR3 loop spans 14 amino acids. Germline CDR1 is SGHTA and CDR2 is FQGNSA. V gave up 5 bases and J gave up 5 bases; unmatched junction bases: 2. The CDR3 spells CASSVGLADNEQFF. In nucleotides, the CDR3 is TGTGCCAGCAGCGTGGGACTAGCGGACAATGAGCAGTTCTTC. Full variable domain (missing parts from reference TRBV7-2 and TRBJ2-1): GAGVSQSPSNKVTEKGKDVELRCDPISGHTALYWYRQSLGQGLEFLIYFQGNSAPDKSGLPSDRFSAERTGGSVSTLTIQRTQQEDSAVYLCASSVGLADNEQFFGPGTRLTVL.

V is TRBV7-8 and J is TRBJ1-1; TRBD1 might be the D (5 bases). V was cut by 0 bases and J by 1 base, with 12 bases left in between. This CDR3 is 16 amino acids long. The V gene's germline CDR1 is SGHVS and CDR2 FQNEAQ. CDR3 residues: CASSLAPGGGNTEAFF. The CDR3 DNA reads as TGTGCCAGCAGCTTAGCGCCTGGGGGGGGGAACACTGAAGCTTTCTTT.

Concerning this clonotype: At one end, the junction sequence differs from germline, possibly due to a read error. This sequence joins TRBV19 and TRBJ1-5; TRBD1 agrees at 10 bases. CDR1 LNHDA and CDR2 SQIVND come from the germline V gene (reference sequence). This CDR3 spans 15 amino acids. In DNA form, the CDR3 reads TGTGCCAGTATCGCTACCGGGACAGGGGATCAGCCACAGAATTTT. Its protein product is CASIATGTGDQPQNF.

This clonotype occurred many times. The gene calls are TRBV2 and TRBJ2-5; the match to TRBD2 covers 7 bases. The CDR3 runs to 16 residues. CDR1 is SNHLY and CDR2 is FYNNEI in the germline V gene. The V and J ends lost 3 bases and 4 bases, in that order; junction bases with no gene match: 11. In DNA form, the CDR3 reads TGTGCCAGCAGTGAGGAGGGGAGGGGAAGGGCAGAGACCCAGTACTTC. It is translated as CASSEEGRGRAETQYF.

Comments on this clonotype: The junction differs from germline at one of its ends, possibly a read error. The V gene is TRBV6-5, the J gene TRBJ2-2; perhaps D is TRBD1 or TRBD2 (5 bases each). The CDR3 contains 15 residues. The germline gives CDR1 MNHEY, CDR2 SVGAGI. The CDR3 spells CASSSLVRGTGELFF. The CDR3 nucleotides read TGTGCCAGCAGTTCCCTGGTGAGAGGGACCGGGGAGCTATTTTTT.

V usage is TRBV30 and J usage is TRBJ2-7; perhaps D is TRBD1 or TRBD2 (7 bases each). V lost 4 bases and J lost 2, with 15 bases in between. The CDR3 length is 14 residues. Per the germline V gene, CDR1 is GTSNPN and CDR2 is SVGIG (reference sequence). CDR3 bases: TGTGCCTGGACCTCGACAGGGAGGGCCTACGAGCAGTACTTC. Protein sequence: CAWTSTGRAYEQYF.

This clonotype was seen only a few times. This sequence is one base from a far larger clone and is likely a read error. The chain couples TRBV6-4 to TRBJ2-1; D ambiguous. Per the germline V gene, CDR1 is MRHNA and CDR2 is SNTAGT. V gave up 7 bases and J gave up 7 bases, with 17 bases separating them. The CDR3 runs to 14 residues. CDR3 protein: CASKVHWSRNEQFF. The CDR3 DNA reads as TGTGCCAGCAAAGTCCACTGGAGCCGGAATGAGCAGTTCTTC.

CDR3 sequence (DNA): TGTGCCTGGAAAAGTCCAGGGAACTATGGCTACACCTTC. It codes for CAWKSPGNYGYTF. The gene calls are TRBV30 and TRBJ1-2, with D maybe TRBD1 (5 bases). Germline CDR1 reads GTSNPN; CDR2 reads SVGIG (reference sequence). This CDR3 has 13 amino acids. Trimming pared 4 bases from V and 2 bases from J, leaving 11 bases between. Together with reference TRBV30 and TRBJ1-2, the CDR3 gives the full variable domain: SQTIHQWPATLVQPVGSPLSLECTVEGTSNPNLYWYRQAAGRGLQLLFYSVGIGQISSEVPQNLSASRPQDRQFILSSKKLLLSDSGFYLCAWKSPGNYGYTFGSGTRLTVV.

This clonotype was counted once. This may stem from a read error, because a much larger clone lies one nucleotide away. The chain links TRBV6-2 or TRBV6-3 to TRBJ1-1; 7 nucleotides match TRBD1. This CDR3 spans 16 amino acids. V dropped 6 bases and J dropped 0; count of bases not matched to a gene: 10. The germline V gene encodes CDR1 MNHEY and CDR2 SVGEGT. This CDR3 reads CASSSMGTDLNTEAFF. CDR3 DNA sequence: TGTGCCAGCAGCAGTATGGGGACAGATTTGAACACTGAAGCTTTCTTT.

The V gene is TRBV6-1, the J gene TRBJ1-5; perhaps TRBD1 as D (6 bases). The CDR3 is 15 residues long. Trimming took 7 bases from V and 6 from J, leaving 19 bases between them. Germline values: CDR1 MNHNS, CDR2 SASEGT. CDR3 sequence: CASIQTGGAGQPQHF. CDR3 coding DNA: TGTGCCAGCATCCAGACGGGGGGCGCGGGTCAGCCCCAGCATTTT.

This clonotype was seen more than once but under ten times. This chain uses TRBV6-2 or TRBV6-3 with TRBJ2-1; D is possibly TRBD1 or TRBD2 (5 bases each). The length of the CDR3 is 14 residues. The germline V gene has CDR1 MNHEY and CDR2 SVGEGT. V lost 8 bases and J lost 0, with 11 bases in between. The DNA of the CDR3 is TGTGCCAGCCTGGGACGTAGCTCCTACAATGAGCAGTTCTTC. Protein sequence: CASLGRSSYNEQFF.

This clonotype was found once. One junction end disagrees with the germline gene, perhaps due to a read error. The V call is TRBV27, the J call TRBJ2-2, with 9 bases that match TRBD2. CDR1 and CDR2 from the germline V gene are MNHEY and SMNVEV (reference sequence). The CDR3 extends over 17 amino acids. DNA of the CDR3: TGTGCCAGCAGGGGGGGTGTGGGACTAGCATACACCTGGGAGCTGTTTTTT. Residues: CASRGGVGLAYTWELFF.

With regard to this clonotype: The junction and the germline gene differ at one end; a read error may be behind it. The V and J genes are TRBV20-1 and TRBJ1-2; D gene ambiguous. The CDR3 sequence is 13 residues long. In germline, CDR1 is DFQATT, CDR2 SNEGSKA (reference sequence). CDR3 in DNA: TGCAGTGCTCTTCATGGCTCCCTCTATGTCTACACCTTC. Residues: CSALHGSLYVYTF.

This clonotype has a single count. Here the CDR3 reads CASSLDGFGDTQYF. The CDR3 DNA is TGTGCCAGCAGCTTAGACGGATTCGGGGATACGCAGTATTTT. V and J are TRBV11-2 and TRBJ2-3, with D uncertain. CDR1 is SGHAT and CDR2 is FQNNGV in the germline V gene. This CDR3 region has 14 residues. Between the trimmed V and J ends, which lost 0 bases and 6 bases, there was a span of 10 bases.

This clonotype was observed many times. The rearrangement uses TRBV27 and TRBJ2-2; 8 bases line up with TRBD2. This CDR3 has 15 amino acids. The germline gives CDR1 MNHEY, CDR2 SMNVEV (reference sequence). V dropped 4 bases and J dropped 1; count of bases not matched to a gene: 2. CDR3: CASSSLAVNTGELFF. The CDR3 nucleotides read TGTGCCAGCAGTTCACTAGCGGTGAACACCGGGGAGCTGTTTTTT.

In the case of this clonotype: This sequence may be a read error, since a much larger clone differs from it by one base. The CDR3 does not end in the conserved phenylalanine or tryptophan, so this is likely a read error. The V and J genes are TRBV20-1 and TRBJ2-1; maybe TRBD2 (6 bases). The germline gives CDR1 DFQATT, CDR2 SNEGSKA (reference sequence). Deletions cut 7 bases from V and 5 bases from J, with 15 bases between. The CDR3 extends over 13 amino acids. The CDR3 here is CSVPTGGNNEQFL. The CDR3 DNA follows: TGCAGTGTCCCGACTGGCGGGAACAATGAGCAGTTCTTA.

This chain connects TRBV20-1 to TRBJ2-7; the D gene is possibly TRBD1 (6 bases). Germline V gene sequence: CDR1 DFQATT, CDR2 SNEGSKA (reference sequence). The CDR3 totals 12 residues. The ends were cut back, 3 bases at V and 1 base at J, with 7 bases in the middle. CDR3 sequence: CSARGASYEQYF. DNA of the CDR3: TGCAGTGCTAGGGGGGCTTCCTACGAGCAGTACTTC.

The J gene is TRBJ1-4, the V gene TRBV12-3 or TRBV12-4; D gene ambiguous. CDR3 size: 16 residues. V lost 5 bases and J 0 bases, leaving 13 bases between the germline ends. The CDR3 here is CASSPHGDATNEKLFF. In DNA form, the CDR3 reads TGTGCCAGCAGTCCCCATGGGGATGCAACTAATGAAAAACTGTTTTTT.

CDR3 loop: CASNEADTGELFF. CDR3 nucleotide sequence: TGTGCCAGCAATGAGGCGGACACCGGGGAGCTGTTTTTT. The rearrangement links TRBV6-1 to TRBJ2-2; D remains ambiguous. The V gene's germline CDR1 is MNHNS and CDR2 SASEGT. This CDR3 comprises 13 residues. Trimming removed 7 bases from V and 3 bases from J, with 9 bases in between.

This clonotype has just a few counts. A read error likely explains this, since a far larger clone differs by one base. The genes are TRBV6-9 and TRBJ2-7; tentatively, D is TRBD1 (6 bases). V was clipped by 3 bases and J by 6 bases, with 15 bases between them. CDR3 length: 14 amino acids. The germline V gene encodes CDR1 MNHGY and CDR2 SVAAGI. CDR3 residues: CASSYSGQWFEQYF. CDR3 DNA: TGTGCCAGCAGTTACTCAGGACAGTGGTTCGAGCAGTACTTC.

This clonotype has a handful of counts. A much larger clone lies a single base off, so this may be a read error. The CDR3 DNA reads as TGTGCCAGCCCCCCTCCGGGACTAGCGGGCATCGGGGAGCTGTTTTTT. It is translated as CASPPPGLAGIGELFF. The rearrangement links TRBV7-9 to TRBJ2-2; 12 nucleotides align to TRBD2. V was clipped by 8 bases and J by 7 bases; unmatched bases: 11. The germline V gene has CDR1 SEHNR and CDR2 FQNEAQ (reference sequence). This CDR3 has 16 residues.

This clonotype appeared many times. The gene calls are TRBV3-1 and TRBJ2-1; D remains ambiguous. Germline V gene sequence: CDR1 LGHDT, CDR2 YNNKEL (reference sequence). With 4 bases removed from V and 7 bases from J, the gap between germline ends came to 5 bases. The CDR3 contains 11 residues. This CDR3 is CASSLRNEQFF. In DNA form, the CDR3 reads TGTGCCAGCAGCCTAAGGAATGAGCAGTTCTTC.

A word on this clonotype: A read error is likely here: a far larger clone is one base away. The V call is TRBV6-2 or TRBV6-3, the J call TRBJ2-7; perhaps TRBD1 as D (5 bases). This CDR3 contains 16 residues. The germline V gene encodes CDR1 MNHEY and CDR2 SVGEGT. CDR3 nucleotides: TGTGCCAGCAGTTTTGGGGCAGGCGACGACTCCTACGATCAGTACTTC. Amino acids: CASSFGAGDDSYDQYF.

By share, this clonotype counts as medium-sized (0.01 to 0.1%). V and J are TRBV18 and TRBJ2-1, with TRBD2 matching 12 bases. The V and J ends lost 3 bases and 4 bases, in that order; junction bases with no gene match: 10. Germline CDR1 reads KGHSH; CDR2 reads LQKENI. CDR3 length: 18 residues. This CDR3 reads CASSPQPGLAGPYNEQFF. The CDR3, as DNA: TGTGCCAGCTCACCCCAACCGGGACTAGCGGGTCCGTACAATGAGCAGTTCTTC.

Worth noting for this clonotype: The germline gene is not matched at one end of the junction; a read error may be the cause. The chain combines TRBV19 with TRBJ2-3; 10 bases match TRBD2. This CDR3 spans 14 amino acids. Germline-derived CDR1 and CDR2 are LNHDA and SQIVND (reference sequence). CDR3 sequence: CASSTSGSGDTQYF. CDR3 nucleotide sequence: TGTGCCAGTAGTACTAGCGGGAGTGGAGATACACAGTATTTT.

Many counts were recorded for this clonotype. This chain joins TRBV9 and TRBJ2-3; D might be TRBD1 or TRBD2, each matching 5 bases. Deletions cut 0 bases from V and 0 bases from J, with 5 bases between. This CDR3 is 14 amino acids long. Germline loops: CDR1 SGDLS, CDR2 YYNGEE. The CDR3 is CASSVGGSTDTQYF. CDR3 bases: TGTGCCAGCAGCGTAGGGGGGAGCACAGATACGCAGTATTTT.

On this clonotype itself: This may stem from a read error, because a much larger clone lies one nucleotide away. The conserved closing phenylalanine or tryptophan is absent in this CDR3, likely reflecting a read error. The chain is built from TRBV5-8 and TRBJ2-5, with 11 bases identical to TRBD1. CDR1 is SGHTS, CDR2 YDEGEE, per germline. This CDR3 spans 15 amino acids. V dropped 6 bases and J dropped 8; count of bases not matched to a gene: 12. The CDR3 reads CASTFRTGGRSTQYL. The CDR3 region has the DNA TGTGCCAGCACCTTCCGGACAGGGGGCCGTTCAACCCAGTACCTC.

The chain carries TRBV27 and TRBJ1-2, with D perhaps TRBD1 (5 bases). CDR3 length: 15 residues. Trimming took 5 bases from V and 5 from J, leaving 18 bases between them. The V gene's germline CDR1 is MNHEY and CDR2 SMNVEV (reference sequence). The chain's CDR3 is CASSDSGTGWYGYTF. CDR3 in DNA: TGTGCCAGCAGTGATTCAGGGACTGGATGGTATGGCTACACCTTC.